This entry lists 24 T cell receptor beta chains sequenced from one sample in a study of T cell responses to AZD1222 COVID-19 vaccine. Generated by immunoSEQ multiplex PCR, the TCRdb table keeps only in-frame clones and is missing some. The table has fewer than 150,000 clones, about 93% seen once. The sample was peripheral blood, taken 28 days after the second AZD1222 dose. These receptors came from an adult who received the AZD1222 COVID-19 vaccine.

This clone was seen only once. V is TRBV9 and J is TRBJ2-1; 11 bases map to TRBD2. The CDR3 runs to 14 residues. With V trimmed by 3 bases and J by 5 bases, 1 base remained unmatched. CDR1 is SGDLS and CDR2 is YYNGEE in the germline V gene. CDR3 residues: CASSGLAGNNEQFF. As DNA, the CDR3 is TGTGCCAGCAGCGGACTAGCGGGAAACAATGAGCAGTTCTTC.

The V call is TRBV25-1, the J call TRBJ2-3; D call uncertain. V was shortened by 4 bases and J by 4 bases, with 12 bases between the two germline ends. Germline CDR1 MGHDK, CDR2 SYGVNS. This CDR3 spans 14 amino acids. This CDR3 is CASSATRHADTQYF. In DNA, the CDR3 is TGTGCCAGCAGTGCCACCCGACACGCAGATACGCAGTATTTT.

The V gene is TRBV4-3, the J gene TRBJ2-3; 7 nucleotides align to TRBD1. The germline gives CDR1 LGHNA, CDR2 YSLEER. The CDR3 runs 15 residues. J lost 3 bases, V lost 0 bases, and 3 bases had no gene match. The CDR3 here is CASSQEYRGTDTQYF. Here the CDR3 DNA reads TGCGCCAGCAGCCAAGAATACAGGGGTACAGATACGCAGTATTTT.

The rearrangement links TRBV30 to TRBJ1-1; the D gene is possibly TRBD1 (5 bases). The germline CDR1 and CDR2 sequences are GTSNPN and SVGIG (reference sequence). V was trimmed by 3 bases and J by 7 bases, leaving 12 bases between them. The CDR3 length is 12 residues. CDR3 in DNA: TGTGCCTGGAGACTTGGGACGGTTGAAGCTTTCTTT. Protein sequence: CAWRLGTVEAFF.

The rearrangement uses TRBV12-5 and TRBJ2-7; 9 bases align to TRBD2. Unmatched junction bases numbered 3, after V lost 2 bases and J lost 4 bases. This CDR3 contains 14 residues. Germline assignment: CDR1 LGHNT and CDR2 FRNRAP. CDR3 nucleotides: TGTGCTAGTGGTTTGCAAGCGGGAGGTTACGAGCAGTACTTC. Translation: CASGLQAGGYEQYF.

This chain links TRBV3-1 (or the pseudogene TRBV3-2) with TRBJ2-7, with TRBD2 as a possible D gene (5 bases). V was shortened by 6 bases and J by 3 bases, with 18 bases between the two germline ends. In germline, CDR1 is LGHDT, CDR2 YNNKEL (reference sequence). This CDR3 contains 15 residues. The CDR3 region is CASRGRGTHNYEQYF. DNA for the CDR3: TGTGCCAGCAGGGGGAGAGGAACCCATAACTACGAGCAGTACTTC.

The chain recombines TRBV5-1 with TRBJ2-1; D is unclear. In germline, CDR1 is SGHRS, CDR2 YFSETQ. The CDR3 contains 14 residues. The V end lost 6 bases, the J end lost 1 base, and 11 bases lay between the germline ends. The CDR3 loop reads CASTDKVSYNEQFF. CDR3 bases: TGCGCCAGCACCGACAAGGTATCCTACAATGAGCAGTTCTTC. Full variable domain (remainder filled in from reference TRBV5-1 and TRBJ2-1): KAGVTQTPRYLIKTRGQQVTLSCSPISGHRSVSWYQQTPGQGLQFLFEYFSETQRNKGNFPGRFSGRQFSNSRSEMNVSTLELGDSALYLCASTDKVSYNEQFFGPGTRLTVL.

The CDR3 DNA reads TGTGCCAGCAGCCAAATAGGGCGGAGCTACGAGCAGTACTTC. It codes for CASSQIGRSYEQYF. The V and J genes are TRBV3-1 (or the pseudogene TRBV3-2) and TRBJ2-7; D unclear. CDR1 LGHDT and CDR2 YNNKEL come from the germline V gene (reference sequence). Trimming cost V 2 bases and J 3 bases, with 11 bases left between them. The CDR3 totals 14 residues.

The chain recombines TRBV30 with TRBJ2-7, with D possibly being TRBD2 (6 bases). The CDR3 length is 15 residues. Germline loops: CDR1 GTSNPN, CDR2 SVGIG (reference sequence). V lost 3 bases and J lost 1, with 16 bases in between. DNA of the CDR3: TGTGCCTGGAGAGACCGGGACTTAGGGTCCTACGAGCAGTACTTC. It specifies CAWRDRDLGSYEQYF.

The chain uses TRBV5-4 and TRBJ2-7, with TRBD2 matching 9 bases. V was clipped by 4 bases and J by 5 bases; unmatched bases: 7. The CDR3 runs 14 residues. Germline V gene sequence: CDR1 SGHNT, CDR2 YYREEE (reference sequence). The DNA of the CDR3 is TGTGCCAGCAGCCGGCGGGAGGGCAACCACGAGCAGTACTTC. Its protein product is CASSRREGNHEQYF.

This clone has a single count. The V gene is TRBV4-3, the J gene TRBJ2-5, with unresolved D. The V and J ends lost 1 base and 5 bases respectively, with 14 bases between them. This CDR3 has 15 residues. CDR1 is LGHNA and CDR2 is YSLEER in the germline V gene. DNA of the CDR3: TGCGCCAGCAGCCAAGGCAACTCCGGCGTGGAGACCCAGTACTTC. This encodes CASSQGNSGVETQYF.

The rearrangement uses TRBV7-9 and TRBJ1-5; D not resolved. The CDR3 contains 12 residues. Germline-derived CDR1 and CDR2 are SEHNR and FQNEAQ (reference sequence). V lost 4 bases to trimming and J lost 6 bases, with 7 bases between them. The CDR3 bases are TGTGCCAGCAGCTCCAAAGGTCAGCCCCAGCATTTT. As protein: CASSSKGQPQHF.

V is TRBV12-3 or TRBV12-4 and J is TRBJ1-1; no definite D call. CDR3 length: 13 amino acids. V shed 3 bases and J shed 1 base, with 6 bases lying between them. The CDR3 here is CASSFPGNTEAFF. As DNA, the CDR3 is TGTGCCAGCAGTTTCCCCGGGAACACTGAAGCTTTCTTT.

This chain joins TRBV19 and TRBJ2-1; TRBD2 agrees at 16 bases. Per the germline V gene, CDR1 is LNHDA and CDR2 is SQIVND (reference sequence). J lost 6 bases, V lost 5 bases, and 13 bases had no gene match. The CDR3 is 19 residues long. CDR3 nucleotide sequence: TGTGCCAGTAGTGACCCCGCCGGGACTAGCGGGAGGGTTGGCAATGAGCAGTTCTTC. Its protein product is CASSDPAGTSGRVGNEQFF.

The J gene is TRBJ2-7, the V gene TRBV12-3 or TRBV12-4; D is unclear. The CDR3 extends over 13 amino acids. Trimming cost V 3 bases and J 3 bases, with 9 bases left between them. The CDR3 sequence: CASSFSNYYEQYF. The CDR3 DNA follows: TGTGCCAGCAGTTTCTCTAACTACTACGAGCAGTACTTC.

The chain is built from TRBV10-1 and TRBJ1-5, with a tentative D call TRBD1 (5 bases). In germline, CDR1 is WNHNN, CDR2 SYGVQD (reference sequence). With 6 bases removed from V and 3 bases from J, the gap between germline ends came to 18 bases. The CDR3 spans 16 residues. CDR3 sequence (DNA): TGCGCCAGCAGGATAATCCAGGGAGTTGACAATCAGCCCCAGCATTTT. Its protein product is CASRIIQGVDNQPQHF.

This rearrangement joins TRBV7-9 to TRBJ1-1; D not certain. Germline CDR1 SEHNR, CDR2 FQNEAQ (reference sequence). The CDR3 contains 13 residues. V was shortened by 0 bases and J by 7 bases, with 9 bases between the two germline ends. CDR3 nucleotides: TGTGCCAGCAGCTTAGCGGAGCGGGGTGAAGCTTTCTTT. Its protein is CASSLAERGEAFF.

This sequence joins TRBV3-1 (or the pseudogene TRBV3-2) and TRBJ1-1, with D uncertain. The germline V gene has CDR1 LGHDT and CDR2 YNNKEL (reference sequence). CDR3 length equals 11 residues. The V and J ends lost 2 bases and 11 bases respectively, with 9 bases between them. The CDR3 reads CASSQPLGAFF. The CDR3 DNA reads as TGTGCCAGCAGCCAACCCCTGGGGGCTTTCTTT.

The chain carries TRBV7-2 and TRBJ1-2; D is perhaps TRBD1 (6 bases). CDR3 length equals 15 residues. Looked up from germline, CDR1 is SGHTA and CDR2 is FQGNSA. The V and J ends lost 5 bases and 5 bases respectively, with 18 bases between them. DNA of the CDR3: TGTGCCAGCAGCCGCAACGTCCGGACAGAGTATGGCTACACCTTC. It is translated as CASSRNVRTEYGYTF.

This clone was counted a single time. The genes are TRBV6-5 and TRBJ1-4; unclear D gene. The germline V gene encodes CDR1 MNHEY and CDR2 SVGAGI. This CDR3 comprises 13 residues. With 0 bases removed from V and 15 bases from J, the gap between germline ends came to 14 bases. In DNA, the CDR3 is TGTGCCAGCAGTTACTCGTCGTCCGGGTTCATGTTTTTT. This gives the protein CASSYSSSGFMFF.

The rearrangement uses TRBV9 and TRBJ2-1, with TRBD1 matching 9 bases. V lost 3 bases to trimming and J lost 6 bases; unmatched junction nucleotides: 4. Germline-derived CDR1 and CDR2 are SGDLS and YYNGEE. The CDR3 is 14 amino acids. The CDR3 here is CASSEDRGINEQFF. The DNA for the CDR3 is TGTGCCAGCAGCGAGGACAGGGGAATCAATGAGCAGTTCTTC.

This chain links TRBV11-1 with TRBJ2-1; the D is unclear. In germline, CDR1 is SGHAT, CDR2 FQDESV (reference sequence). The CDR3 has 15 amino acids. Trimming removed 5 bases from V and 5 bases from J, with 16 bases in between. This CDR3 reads CASSHVFEKDNEQFF. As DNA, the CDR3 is TGTGCCAGCAGCCATGTCTTCGAAAAAGACAATGAGCAGTTCTTC.

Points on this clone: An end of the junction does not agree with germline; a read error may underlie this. The CDR3 coding sequence is TGTGCCAGCAGCTTAGAGTCCGGTGACAGCCCCCCGGTCTTC. This gives the protein CASSLESGDSPPVF. The chain combines TRBV7-2 with TRBJ2-1; tentatively, D is TRBD1 (5 bases). CDR1 SGHTA and CDR2 FQGNSA come from the germline V gene. This CDR3 spans 14 amino acids.

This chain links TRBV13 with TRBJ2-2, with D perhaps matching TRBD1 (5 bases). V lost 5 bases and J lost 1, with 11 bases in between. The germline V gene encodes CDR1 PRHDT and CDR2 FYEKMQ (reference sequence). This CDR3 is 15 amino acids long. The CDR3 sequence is CASSTFTGNTGELFF. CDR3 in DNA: TGTGCCAGCAGCACGTTCACAGGGAACACCGGGGAGCTGTTTTTT.